A selection of T cell receptor beta chains follows, all from one sample in a study of T cells in Graves' hyperthyroidism and ophthalmopathy. TCRdb called the multiplex PCR reads again in MiXCR, with one record for every CDR3 protein. The sample yields 400,000 to 450,000 distinct CDR3 sequences, roughly 14% seen once. Material: blood. All receptors derive from a man in his late teens or twenties with Graves' ophthalmopathy. The CDR3 runs from the conserved cysteine through the conserved F or W. The D gene is left open where the match is weak. The listing skips clone size in some rows; elsewhere it reads once, few, many or a size class.

size	J	V	D	DNA	CDR3
many	TRBJ2-1	TRBV12-3/TRBV12-4	TRBD2	TGTGCCAGCAGTTTAGGAGCGGGGCCCTACAATGAGCAGTTCTTC	CASSLGAGPYNEQFF
many	TRBJ2-1	TRBV5-1	.	TGCGCCAGCAGCTTGATCGGCATATCTAGCTCCTACAATGAGCAGTTCTTC	CASSLIGISSSYNEQFF
many	TRBJ2-7	TRBV2	.	TGTGCCAGCAGCGCCCCGGGTCAAGAAGCGACCTACGAGCAGTACTTC	CASSAPGQEATYEQYF
.	TRBJ1-5	TRBV15	.	TGTGCCACCAGCAGAGGGGTTGGTGGCAATCAGCCCCAGCATTTT	CATSRGVGGNQPQHF
many	TRBJ1-5	TRBV12-3/TRBV12-4	.	TGTGCCAGCAGTGGTCCCTATAGCAATCAGCCCCAGCATTTT	CASSGPYSNQPQHF
many	TRBJ2-3	TRBV7-6	.	TGTGCCAGCAGCCCTGGCCCGGAATCGGGTACGCAGTATTTT	CASSPGPESGTQYF
.	TRBJ1-5	TRBV4-2	.	TGTGCCAGCAGCCAAGCTGATGGGGGTGCTGATCAGCCCCAGCATTTT	CASSQADGGADQPQHF
.	TRBJ2-6	TRBV12-5	.	TGTGCTAGTGGTTTGGACCGGGGGACTGGGGCCAACGTCCTGACTTTC	CASGLDRGTGANVLTF
few	TRBJ2-1	TRBV10-1	.	TGCGCCAGCAGCGACACCTACAATGAGCAGTTCTTC	CASSDTYNEQFF
many	TRBJ1-2	TRBV7-9	.	TGTGCCAGCAGCTTAGGACAGGTCTATGGCTACACCTTC	CASSLGQVYGYTF
many	TRBJ2-5	TRBV20-1	TRBD2	TGCAGTGCTAGCCGACTAGCGGGAGGGTGGGGGGAGACCCAGTACTTC	CSASRLAGGWGETQYF
many	TRBJ2-3	TRBV24-1	.	TGTGCCACCGAAAGCACAGATACGCAGTATTTT	CATESTDTQYF
few	TRBJ1-3	TRBV19	.	TGTGCCAGTAGTCCCCGTTTGGGGGGGCTCGGAAACACCATATATTTT	CASSPRLGGLGNTIYF
many	TRBJ2-1	TRBV25-1	TRBD2	TGTGCCAGCAGTGTCTTAACTAGCGGGGGATACAATGAGCAGTTCTTC	CASSVLTSGGYNEQFF
many	TRBJ1-1	TRBV5-1	TRBD1	TGCGCCAGCAGCTCGGGGACAGGGGGAAAGTTGGGCACTGAAGCTTTCTTT	CASSSGTGGKLGTEAFF
few	TRBJ1-1	TRBV27	.	TGTGCCAGCTCCACTGTGACAGGAGGCACTGAAGCTTTCTTT	CASSTVTGGTEAFF
many	TRBJ2-3	TRBV2	.	TGTGCCAGACCCTTTTCAGATACGCAGTATTTT	CARPFSDTQYF
.	TRBJ1-6	TRBV27	.	TGTGCTAGCAGTACCCGTGTGGGGGGCTCACCCCTCCACTTT	CASSTRVGGSPLHF
many	TRBJ1-1	TRBV7-2	.	TGTGCCAGCAACCCTTTTGCAGGGAGCTCGAACACTGAAGCTTTCTTT	CASNPFAGSSNTEAFF
.	TRBJ1-1	TRBV6-1	TRBD1	TGTGCCAGCAACAGGCAGACAGGGACTGAAGCTTTCTTT	CASNRQTGTEAFF
many	TRBJ2-1	TRBV7-3	.	TGTGCCAGCAGCCCAACTAGAGGACTCTACAATGAGCAGTTCTTC	CASSPTRGLYNEQFF
.	TRBJ1-6	TRBV6-2/TRBV6-3	.	TGTGCCAGCAGGGACACCAATCCACCCCTCCACTTT	CASRDTNPPLHF
.	TRBJ2-2	TRBV7-9	.	TGTGCCAGGCCGGGGGCAGGCACCGGGGAGCTGTTTTTT	CARPGAGTGELFF
.	TRBJ1-1	TRBV27	.	TGTGCCAGCAGTTTATCTCTGACAATGAACACTGAAGCTTTCTTT	CASSLSLTMNTEAFF
many	TRBJ1-2	TRBV2	.	TGTGCCAGCCACCTTGGTGACTATGGCTACACCTTC	CASHLGDYGYTF
many	TRBJ2-5	TRBV7-9	.	TGTGCCAGCAGCTTAGGTGCAGAACAAGAGACCCAGTACTTC	CASSLGAEQETQYF
many	TRBJ2-3	TRBV2	.	TGTGCCAGCAGGAGGGACTTCCGCACAGATACGCAGTATTTT	CASRRDFRTDTQYF
.	TRBJ1-2	TRBV4-2	.	TGTGCCAGCAGCCAAGATTGGAGCACCTATGGCTACACCTTC	CASSQDWSTYGYTF
many	TRBJ2-5	TRBV18	.	TGTGCCAACTCACCACCAGGGCAGCAGACCCAGTACTTC	CANSPPGQQTQYF
many	TRBJ2-1	TRBV28	.	TGTGCCAGCAGTTTCCCACTTAGGGGGGCGATCTTAACCTCCTACAATGAGCAGTTCTTC	CASSFPLRGAILTSYNEQFF
few	TRBJ2-2	TRBV20-1	.	TGCAGTGCCCTAATCCCTGCGACTAAGAGGGGGGAGCTGTTTTTT	CSALIPATKRGELFF
many	TRBJ2-5	TRBV6-5	.	TGTGCCAGCAGTTACACACAAGAGACCCAGTACTTC	CASSYTQETQYF
.	TRBJ1-3	TRBV12-3/TRBV12-4	.	TGTGCCAGCGGAGCCGGACATGGGAACACCATATATTTT	CASGAGHGNTIYF
many	TRBJ1-6	TRBV5-8	TRBD1	TGTGCCAGCAGCTCAGGGACAGCTTATAATTCACCCCTCCACTTT	CASSSGTAYNSPLHF
many	TRBJ2-7	TRBV5-6	TRBD2	TGTGCCAGCAGCTTGGGGACTAGAGACGAGCAGTACTTC	CASSLGTRDEQYF
.	TRBJ2-7	TRBV11-2	.	TGTGCCTGTAATCCCCCCGCGGGAACCCTCATCGAGCAGTACTTC	CACNPPAGTLIEQYF
many	TRBJ2-2	TRBV27	TRBD2	TGTGCCATCACTAGCGGGGCCGGGGAGCTGTTTTTT	CAITSGAGELFF
many	TRBJ1-3	TRBV28	.	TGTGCCAGCAGTCCCGGGATGGGGAACGCCATATATTTT	CASSPGMGNAIYF
few	TRBJ1-2	TRBV10-2	.	TGCGCCAGCAGTGAGATGTGGACAGCTTATGGCTACACCTTC	CASSEMWTAYGYTF
many	TRBJ2-2	TRBV20-1	.	TGCAGTGCTAGTTGGTCAGGGGAGCTGTTTTTT	CSASWSGELFF
few	TRBJ2-3	TRBV15	.	TGTGCCACCAGCAGAGACAGGACAGATACGCAGTATTTT	CATSRDRTDTQYF
many	TRBJ2-3	TRBV5-1	TRBD1	TGCGCCAGCAGCTTGGGTGCAGGGGGCGGCACAGATACGCAGTATTTT	CASSLGAGGGTDTQYF
.	TRBJ2-1	TRBV7-3	TRBD2	TGTGCCAGCAGCCTGAACCCCGGTAGCGGGAGGGGCGGGCAGTTCTTC	CASSLNPGSGRGGQFF
many	TRBJ2-7	TRBV5-1	TRBD1	TGCGCCAGCAGCAGAGCCAGGGACAGGGGGCACGAGCAGTACTTC	CASSRARDRGHEQYF
many	TRBJ2-1	TRBV20-1	.	TGCAGTGCTAGAGGAGCGAGCTCCTACAATGAGCAGTTCTTC	CSARGASSYNEQFF
few	TRBJ2-5	TRBV14	TRBD2	TGTGCCAGCAGCCAAGATATATTCCTAGCGGGCCAAGAGACCCAGTACTTC	CASSQDIFLAGQETQYF
many	TRBJ1-1	TRBV12-5	.	TGTGCTAGTGGCTACCAGACAGCAAACACTGAAGCTTTCTTT	CASGYQTANTEAFF
.	TRBJ1-3	TRBV7-8	.	TGTGCCAGCCAAACCGGGGGAGCTGGAAACACCATATATTTT	CASQTGGAGNTIYF
.	TRBJ1-4	TRBV7-9	.	TGTGCCAGCAGTGAAGCCAGGGATCAACCAACTAATGAAAAACTGTTTTTT	CASSEARDQPTNEKLFF